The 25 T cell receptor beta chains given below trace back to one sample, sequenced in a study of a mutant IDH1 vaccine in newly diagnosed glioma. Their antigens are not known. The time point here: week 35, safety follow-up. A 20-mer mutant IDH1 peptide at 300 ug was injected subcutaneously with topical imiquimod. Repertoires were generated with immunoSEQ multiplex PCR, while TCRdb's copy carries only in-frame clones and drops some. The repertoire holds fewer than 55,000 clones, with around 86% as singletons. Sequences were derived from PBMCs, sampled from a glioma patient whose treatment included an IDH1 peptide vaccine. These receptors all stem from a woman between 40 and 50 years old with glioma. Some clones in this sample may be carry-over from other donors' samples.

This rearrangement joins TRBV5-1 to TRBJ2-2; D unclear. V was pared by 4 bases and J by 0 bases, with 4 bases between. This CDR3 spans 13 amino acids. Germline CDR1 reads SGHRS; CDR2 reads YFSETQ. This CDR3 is CASSHPNTGELFF. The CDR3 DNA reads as TGCGCCAGCAGCCACCCGAACACCGGGGAGCTGTTTTTT.

DNA of the CDR3: TGTGCCAGCAGAAGGGACGGAAATAATGAAAAACTGTTTTTT. The encoded protein is CASRRDGNNEKLFF. V gene TRBV2 combines with J gene TRBJ1-4; D may be TRBD1 (5 bases). V lost 6 bases and J lost 4, with 12 bases in between. This CDR3 is 14 amino acids long. The V gene's germline CDR1 is SNHLY and CDR2 FYNNEI.

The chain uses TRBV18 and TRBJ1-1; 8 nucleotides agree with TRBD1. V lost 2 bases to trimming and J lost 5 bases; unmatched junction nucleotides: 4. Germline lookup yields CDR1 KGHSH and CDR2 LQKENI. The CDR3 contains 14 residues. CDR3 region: CASSPSGTGTEAFF. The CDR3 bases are TGTGCCAGCTCACCATCCGGGACAGGTACTGAAGCTTTCTTT.

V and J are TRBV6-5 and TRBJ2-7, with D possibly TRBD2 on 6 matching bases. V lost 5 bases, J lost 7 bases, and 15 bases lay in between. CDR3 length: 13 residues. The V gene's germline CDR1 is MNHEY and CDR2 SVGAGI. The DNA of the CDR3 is TGTGCCAGCAGTGGAGGGACCGGGAAGGAGCAGTACTTC. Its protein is CASSGGTGKEQYF.

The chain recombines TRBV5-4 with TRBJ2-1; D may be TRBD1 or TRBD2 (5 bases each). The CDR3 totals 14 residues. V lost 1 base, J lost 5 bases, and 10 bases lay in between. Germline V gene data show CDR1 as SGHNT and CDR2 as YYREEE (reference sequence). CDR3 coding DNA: TGTGCCAGCAGCTTGCCCGGGACCAACAATGAGCAGTTCTTC. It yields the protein CASSLPGTNNEQFF.

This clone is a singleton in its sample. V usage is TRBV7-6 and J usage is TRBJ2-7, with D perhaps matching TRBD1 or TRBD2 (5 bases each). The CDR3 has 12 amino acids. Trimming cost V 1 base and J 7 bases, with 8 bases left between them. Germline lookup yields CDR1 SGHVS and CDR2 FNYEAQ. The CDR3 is CASSLVREEQYF. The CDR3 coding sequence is TGTGCCAGCAGCTTAGTCAGGGAGGAGCAGTACTTC.

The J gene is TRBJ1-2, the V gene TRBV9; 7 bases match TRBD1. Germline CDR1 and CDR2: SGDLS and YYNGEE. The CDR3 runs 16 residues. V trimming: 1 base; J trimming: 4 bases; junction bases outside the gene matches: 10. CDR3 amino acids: CASSVQGGQDIYGYTF. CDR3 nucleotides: TGTGCCAGCAGCGTACAGGGTGGACAGGACATCTATGGCTACACCTTC.

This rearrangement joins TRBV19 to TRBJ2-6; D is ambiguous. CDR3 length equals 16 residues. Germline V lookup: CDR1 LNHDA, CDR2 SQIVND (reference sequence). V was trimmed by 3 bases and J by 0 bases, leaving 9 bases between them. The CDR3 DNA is TGTGCCAGTAGTATGCGCGGTTACTCTGGGGCCAACGTCCTGACTTTC. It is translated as CASSMRGYSGANVLTF.

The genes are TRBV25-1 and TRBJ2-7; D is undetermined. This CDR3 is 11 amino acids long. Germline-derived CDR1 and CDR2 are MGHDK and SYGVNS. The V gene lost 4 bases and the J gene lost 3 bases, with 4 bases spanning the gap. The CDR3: CASSAYYEQYF. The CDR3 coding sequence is TGTGCCAGCAGTGCGTACTACGAGCAGTACTTC.

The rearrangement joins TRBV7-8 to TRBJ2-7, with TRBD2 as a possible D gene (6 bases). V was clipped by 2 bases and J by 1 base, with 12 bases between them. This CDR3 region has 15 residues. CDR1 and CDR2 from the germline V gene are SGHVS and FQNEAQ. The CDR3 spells CASSLSPSASYEQYF. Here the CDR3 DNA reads TGTGCCAGCAGCTTATCCCCTAGCGCGTCCTACGAGCAGTACTTC.

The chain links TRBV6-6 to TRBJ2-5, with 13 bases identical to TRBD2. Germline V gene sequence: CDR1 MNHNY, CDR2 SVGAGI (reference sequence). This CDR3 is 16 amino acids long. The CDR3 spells CDTTSGRHQLQETQYF. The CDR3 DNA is TGTGACACGACTAGCGGGAGGCACCAACTCCAAGAGACCCAGTACTTC.

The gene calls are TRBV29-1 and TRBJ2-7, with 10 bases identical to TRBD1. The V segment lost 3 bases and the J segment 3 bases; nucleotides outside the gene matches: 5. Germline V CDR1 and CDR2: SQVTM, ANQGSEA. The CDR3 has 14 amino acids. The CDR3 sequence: CSVEGQGFSYEQYF. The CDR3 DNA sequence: TGCAGCGTTGAGGGACAGGGGTTCAGCTACGAGCAGTACTTC.

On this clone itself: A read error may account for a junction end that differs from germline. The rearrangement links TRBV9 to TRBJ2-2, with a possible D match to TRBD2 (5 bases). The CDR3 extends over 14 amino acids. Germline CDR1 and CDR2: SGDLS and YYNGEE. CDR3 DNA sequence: TGTGCCAGCACCGTAGGAGGACGAACCGGGGAGCTGTTTTTT. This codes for CASTVGGRTGELFF.

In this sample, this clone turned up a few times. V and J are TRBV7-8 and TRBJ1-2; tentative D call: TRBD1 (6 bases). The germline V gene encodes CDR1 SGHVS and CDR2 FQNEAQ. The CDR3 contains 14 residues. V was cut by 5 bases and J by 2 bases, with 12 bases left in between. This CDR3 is CASSAGTTNYGYTF. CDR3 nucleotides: TGTGCCAGCAGCGCTGGGACAACCAACTATGGCTACACCTTC.

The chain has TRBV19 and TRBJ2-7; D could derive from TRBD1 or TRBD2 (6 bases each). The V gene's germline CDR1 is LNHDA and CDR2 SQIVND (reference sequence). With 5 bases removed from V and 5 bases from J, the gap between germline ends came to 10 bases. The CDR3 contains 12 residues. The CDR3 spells CASSPGAHEQYF. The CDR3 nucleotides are TGTGCCAGTAGTCCGGGGGCCCACGAGCAGTACTTC.

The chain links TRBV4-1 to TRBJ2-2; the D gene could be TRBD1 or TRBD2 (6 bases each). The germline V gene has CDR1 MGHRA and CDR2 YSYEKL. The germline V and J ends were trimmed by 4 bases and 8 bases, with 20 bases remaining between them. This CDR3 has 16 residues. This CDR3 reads CASSPRERGMSGELFF. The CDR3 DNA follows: TGCGCCAGCAGCCCCCGGGAGAGGGGGATGAGTGGGGAGCTGTTTTTT.

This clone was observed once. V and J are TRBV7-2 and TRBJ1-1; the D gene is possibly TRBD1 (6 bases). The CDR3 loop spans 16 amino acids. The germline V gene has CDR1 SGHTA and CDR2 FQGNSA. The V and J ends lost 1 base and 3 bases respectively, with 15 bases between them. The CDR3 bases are TGTGCCAGCAGCTTAGGGGGCGCAGGGGCTCACACTGAAGCTTTCTTT. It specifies CASSLGGAGAHTEAFF.

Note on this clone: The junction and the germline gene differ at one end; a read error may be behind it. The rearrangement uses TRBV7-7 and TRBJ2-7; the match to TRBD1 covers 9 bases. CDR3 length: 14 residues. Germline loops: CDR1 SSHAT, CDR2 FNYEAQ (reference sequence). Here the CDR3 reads CASSLGTGLDEQYF. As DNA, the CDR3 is TGTGCTAGCAGCTTGGGGACAGGGCTGGACGAGCAGTACTTC.

CDR3 coding DNA: TGCAGCGTTGGGGACGGGGGAAACACCATATATTTT. Translation gives CSVGDGGNTIYF. The chain employs TRBV29-1 and TRBJ1-3; perhaps TRBD1 as D (5 bases). This CDR3 region has 12 residues. Per germline, CDR1 SQVTM and CDR2 ANQGSEA. Trimming took 4 bases from V and 4 from J, leaving 8 bases between them.

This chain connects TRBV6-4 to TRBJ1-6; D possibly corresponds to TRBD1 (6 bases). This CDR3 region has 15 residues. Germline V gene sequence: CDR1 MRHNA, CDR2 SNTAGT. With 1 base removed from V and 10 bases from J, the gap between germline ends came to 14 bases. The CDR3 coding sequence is TGTGCCAGCAGTGACTTGGGAGGGGGTAGATCACCCCTCCACTTT. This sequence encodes CASSDLGGGRSPLHF.

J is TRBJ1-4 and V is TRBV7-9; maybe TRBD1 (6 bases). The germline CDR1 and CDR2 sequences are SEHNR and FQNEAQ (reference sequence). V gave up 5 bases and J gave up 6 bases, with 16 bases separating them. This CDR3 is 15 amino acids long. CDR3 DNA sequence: TGTGCCAGCAGCCGGGGGGCGGGGGCGTATGAAAAACTGTTTTTT. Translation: CASSRGAGAYEKLFF.

CDR3 DNA sequence: TGTGCCAGCAGTGAACTGACAGGGAGTTCTGATACGCAGTATTTT. As protein: CASSELTGSSDTQYF. The chain recombines TRBV6-1 with TRBJ2-3; TRBD1 aligns across 7 bases. The CDR3 covers 15 residues. Unmatched junction bases numbered 8, after V lost 2 bases and J lost 6 bases. CDR1 and CDR2 from the germline V gene are MNHNS and SASEGT.

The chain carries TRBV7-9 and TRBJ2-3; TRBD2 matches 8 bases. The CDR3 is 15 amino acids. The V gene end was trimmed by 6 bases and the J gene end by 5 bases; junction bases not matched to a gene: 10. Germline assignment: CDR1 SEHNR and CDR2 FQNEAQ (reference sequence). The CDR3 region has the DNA TGTGCCAGCAGACCTCGGGGCGGGAGGATAGATACGCAGTATTTT. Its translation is CASRPRGGRIDTQYF.

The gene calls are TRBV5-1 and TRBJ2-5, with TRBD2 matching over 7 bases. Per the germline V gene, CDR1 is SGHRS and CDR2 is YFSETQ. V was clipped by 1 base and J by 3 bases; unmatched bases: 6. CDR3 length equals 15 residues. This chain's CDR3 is CASSLSLAAEETQYF. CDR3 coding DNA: TGCGCCAGCAGCTTGTCGCTAGCGGCCGAAGAGACCCAGTACTTC.

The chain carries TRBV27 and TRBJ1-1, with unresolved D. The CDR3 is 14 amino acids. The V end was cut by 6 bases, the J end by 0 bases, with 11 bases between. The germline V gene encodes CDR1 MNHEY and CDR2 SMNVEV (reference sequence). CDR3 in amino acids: CASRVPGMNTEAFF. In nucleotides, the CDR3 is TGTGCCAGCAGGGTCCCGGGAATGAACACTGAAGCTTTCTTT.